The 9 T cell receptor beta chains listed next were all sequenced from one sample in a study of blood T cell repertoires in COVID-19. This table comes from immunoSEQ multiplex PCR, and its TCRdb copy is limited to in-frame clones, with some not included. Here the sample spans about 98,000 clones, 84% being singletons. Source material: peripheral blood. The origin of the receptors is a man aged 40-49 years with active or convalescent COVID-19.

The V gene is TRBV9, the J gene TRBJ2-3; 14 positions match TRBD2. Germline V gene lookup returns CDR1 SGDLS and CDR2 YYNGEE. The CDR3 sequence is 17 residues long. Losses at the gene ends were 4 bases for V and 4 bases for J; bases not matched to a gene: 8. This chain's CDR3 is CASSKTSGGALADTQYF. The CDR3 region has the DNA TGTGCCAGCAGCAAGACTAGCGGGGGGGCGCTCGCAGATACGCAGTATTTT.

The V and J genes are TRBV6-5 and TRBJ1-3; tentative D call: TRBD1 (6 bases). CDR3 length equals 13 residues. In germline, CDR1 is MNHEY, CDR2 SVGAGI. V was shortened by 5 bases and J by 4 bases, with 9 bases between the two germline ends. CDR3 DNA sequence: TGTGCCAGCAGTATGGACAGAGGAAACACCATATATTTT. Translation gives CASSMDRGNTIYF.

The V and J genes are TRBV6-5 and TRBJ1-1, with 9 positions matching TRBD1. V lost 4 bases, J lost 5 bases, and 8 bases stayed unmatched. Germline V gives CDR1 MNHEY, CDR2 SVGAGI. This CDR3 has 15 amino acids. The CDR3 bases are TGTGCCAGCAGTTCGTCACAGGGGGCAATTACTGAAGCTTTCTTT. The encoded protein is CASSSSQGAITEAFF.

The V gene is TRBV3-1 (or the pseudogene TRBV3-2), the J gene TRBJ1-1; 7 bases are shared with TRBD1. Germline CDR1 is LGHDT and CDR2 is YNNKEL (reference sequence). The CDR3 is made up of 17 amino acids. J lost 0 bases, V lost 1 base, and 8 bases had no gene match. This CDR3 is CASSQVLIQGLNTEAFF. CDR3 bases: TGTGCCAGCAGCCAAGTCCTAATACAGGGGCTGAACACTGAAGCTTTCTTT.

Only one count was recorded for this clone. The chain carries TRBV5-1 and TRBJ2-1; TRBD1 might be the D (6 bases). V was cut by 0 bases and J by 4 bases, with 8 bases left in between. This CDR3 has 14 residues. Germline V gene lookup returns CDR1 SGHRS and CDR2 YFSETQ. The CDR3 bases are TGCGCCAGCAGCTTGGGGACAGCATACAATGAGCAGTTCTTC. Amino acids: CASSLGTAYNEQFF.

The chain is built from TRBV19 and TRBJ2-1; 12 bases agree with TRBD2. CDR3 length: 13 amino acids. Looked up from germline, CDR1 is LNHDA and CDR2 is SQIVND (reference sequence). J was trimmed by 7 bases and V by 11 bases; bases with no gene match: 6. The CDR3 coding sequence is TGTGCCTCACGGACTAGCGGGGTTAATGAGCAGTTCTTC. Residues: CASRTSGVNEQFF. The whole variable domain, filled in from reference TRBV19 and TRBJ2-1, reads DGGITQSPKYLFRKEGQNVTLSCEQNLNHDAMYWYRQDPGQGLRLIYYSQIVNDFQKGDIAEGYSVSREKKESFPLTVTSAQKNPTAFYLCASRTSGVNEQFFGPGTRLTVL.

There are a few counts of this clone. This rearrangement joins TRBV19 to TRBJ2-1; D remains unclear. CDR1 and CDR2 from the germline V gene are LNHDA and SQIVND (reference sequence). The V end lost 8 bases, the J end lost 5 bases, and 13 bases lay between the germline ends. The CDR3 totals 13 residues. CDR3 bases: TGTGCCAGTCTCGAGACACAGAACAATGAGCAGTTCTTC. Protein product: CASLETQNNEQFF. The variable domain in full, with the rest retrieved from reference TRBV19 and TRBJ2-1, is DGGITQSPKYLFRKEGQNVTLSCEQNLNHDAMYWYRQDPGQGLRLIYYSQIVNDFQKGDIAEGYSVSREKKESFPLTVTSAQKNPTAFYLCASLETQNNEQFFGPGTRLTVL.

The table lists this clone with a count of one. The V gene is TRBV7-3, the J gene TRBJ2-3; D unclear. CDR1 and CDR2 (germline): SGHTA, FQGTGA. Trimming cost V 7 bases and J 6 bases, with 11 bases left between them. The CDR3 spans 12 residues. The CDR3 region is CASKSGWDTQYF. The CDR3 DNA reads TGTGCCAGCAAGTCAGGATGGGATACGCAGTATTTT. The full variable domain, its missing parts supplied by reference TRBV7-3 and TRBJ2-3, is GAGVSQTPSNKVTEKGKYVELRCDPISGHTALYWYRQSLGQGPEFLIYFQGTGAADDSGLPNDRFFAVRPEGSVSTLKIQRTERGDSAVYLCASKSGWDTQYFGPGTRLTVL.

This chain connects TRBV2 to TRBJ1-1, with D possibly TRBD1 on 6 matching bases. Between the trimmed V and J ends, which lost 6 bases and 1 base, there was a span of 12 bases. From germline, CDR1 is SNHLY and CDR2 FYNNEI. The CDR3 loop spans 14 amino acids. DNA of the CDR3: TGTGCCAGCAGGGTTACACAGGGGAACACTGAAGCTTTCTTT. Its protein is CASRVTQGNTEAFF.